This note documents a single T cell receptor (beta chain) sequence. These data come from a study of blood T cell repertoires in COVID-19. The J segment lost 5 bases and the V segment lost 4 bases, leaving 11 bases of the junction unmatched. CDR3 length: 15 residues. Germline CDR1 reads SGDLS; CDR2 reads YYNGEE. Sequencing used immunoSEQ multiplex PCR; TCRdb keeps in-frame clones, though not all of them. The sample consists of around 6,000 clones, roughly four fifths of them appearing once. Sequencing was carried out using peripheral blood. The chain has TRBV9 and TRBJ2-5; 7 nucleotides line up with TRBD1. The sequence derives from a man aged 60 to 69 with acute or convalescent COVID-19. For the CDR3, the DNA is TGTGCCAGCAGCCCTAAGTCTACAGGGGATGAGACCCAGTACTTC. Its protein product is CASSPKSTGDETQYF. Drawing the rest from reference TRBV9 and TRBJ2-5, the complete variable domain is DSGVTQTPKHLITATGQRVTLRCSPRSGDLSVYWYQQSLDQGLQFLIQYYNGEERAKGNILERFSAQQFPDLHSELNLSSLELGDSALYFCASSPKSTGDETQYFGPGTRLLVL.